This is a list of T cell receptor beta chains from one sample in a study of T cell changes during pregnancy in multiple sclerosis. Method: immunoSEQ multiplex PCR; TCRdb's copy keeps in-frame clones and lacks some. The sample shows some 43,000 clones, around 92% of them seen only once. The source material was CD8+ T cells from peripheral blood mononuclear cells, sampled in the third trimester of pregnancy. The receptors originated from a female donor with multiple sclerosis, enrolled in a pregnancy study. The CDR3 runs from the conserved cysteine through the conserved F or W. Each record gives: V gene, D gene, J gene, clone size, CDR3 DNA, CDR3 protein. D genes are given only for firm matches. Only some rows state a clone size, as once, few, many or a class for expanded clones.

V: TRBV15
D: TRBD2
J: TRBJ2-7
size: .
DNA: TGTGCCACCAGCAGAGATTTAGCGGGAGGCCTCGAGCAGTACTTC
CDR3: CATSRDLAGGLEQYF

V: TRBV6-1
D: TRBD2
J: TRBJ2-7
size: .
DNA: TGTGCCAGCAGTGGACTAGCGGGAAGCTACGAGCAGTACTTC
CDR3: CASSGLAGSYEQYF

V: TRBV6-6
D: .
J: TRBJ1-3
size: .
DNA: TGTGCCAGCAGTCACATCGCTCACTCTGGAAACACCATATATTTT
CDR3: CASSHIAHSGNTIYF

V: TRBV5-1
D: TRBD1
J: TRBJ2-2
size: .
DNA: TGCGCCAGCAGCTCCCGGGACAGGAGGAACACCGGGGAGCTGTTTTTT
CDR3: CASSSRDRRNTGELFF

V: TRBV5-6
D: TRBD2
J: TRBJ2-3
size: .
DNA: TGTGCCAGCAGCTTTTTACTAGCGGGAGAAATAGATACGCAGTATTTT
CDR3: CASSFLLAGEIDTQYF

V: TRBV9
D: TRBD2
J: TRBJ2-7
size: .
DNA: TGTGCCAGCAGCCCCCGGGGACTAGACTACGAGCAGTACTTC
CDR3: CASSPRGLDYEQYF

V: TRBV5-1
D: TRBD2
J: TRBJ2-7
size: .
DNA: TGCGCCAGCGGAACTAGCGGGGCTACCTACGAGCAGTACTTC
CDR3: CASGTSGATYEQYF

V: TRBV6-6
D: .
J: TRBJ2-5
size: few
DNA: TGTGCCAGCAGTTCATCCCCACAAGAGACCCAGTACTTC
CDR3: CASSSSPQETQYF

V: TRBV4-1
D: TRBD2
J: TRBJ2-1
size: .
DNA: TGCGCCAGCAGCCGCCTGATCTTACTAGCGGGAAATGAGCAGTTCTTC
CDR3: CASSRLILLAGNEQFF

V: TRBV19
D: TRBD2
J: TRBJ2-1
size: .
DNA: TGTGCCAGTAGGGAACTAGCGGGAGGCGGCAATGAGCAGTTCTTC
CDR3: CASRELAGGGNEQFF

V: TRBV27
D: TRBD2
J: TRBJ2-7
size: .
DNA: TGTGCCAGCAGTCCGAGTGGACTAGCGGGAGACGAGCAGTACTTC
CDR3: CASSPSGLAGDEQYF

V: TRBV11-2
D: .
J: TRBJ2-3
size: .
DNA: TGTGCCAGCAGCTTAGATCTGGCCAGACACACAGATACGCAGTATTTT
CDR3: CASSLDLARHTDTQYF

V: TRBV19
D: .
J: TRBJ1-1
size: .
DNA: TGTGCCAGTAGTATAGATGGGGAGACTGCCACTGAAGCTTTCTTT
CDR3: CASSIDGETATEAFF

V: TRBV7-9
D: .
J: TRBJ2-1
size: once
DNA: TGTGCCAGCAGCTTAGCAGGAGGGTCCAATGAGCAGTTCTTC
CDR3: CASSLAGGSNEQFF

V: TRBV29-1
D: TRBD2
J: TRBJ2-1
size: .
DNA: TGCAGCGTTGAACTTGGACTAGCGGTGAGGGGCTCCTACAATGAGCAGTTCTTC
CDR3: CSVELGLAVRGSYNEQFF

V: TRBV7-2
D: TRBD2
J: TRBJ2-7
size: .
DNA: TGTGCCAGCAGCAGGCGGGCTCGGGCTAGCGGATCCTACGAGCAGTACTTC
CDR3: CASSRRARASGSYEQYF

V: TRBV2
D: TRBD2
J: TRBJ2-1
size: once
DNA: TGTGCCAGCAGTCCGGCTAGCGGCCAAGCCTACGCTGAGCAGTTCTTC
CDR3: CASSPASGQAYAEQFF

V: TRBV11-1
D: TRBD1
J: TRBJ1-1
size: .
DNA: TGTGCCAGCAGCTTAACAGGGGGCAGTACTGAAGCTTTCTTT
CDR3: CASSLTGGSTEAFF

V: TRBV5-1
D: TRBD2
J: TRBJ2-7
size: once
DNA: TGCGCCAGCAGCTTGAGAGCGGGGGATTCCTACGAGCAGTACTTC
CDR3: CASSLRAGDSYEQYF

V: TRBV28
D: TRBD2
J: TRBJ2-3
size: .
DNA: TGTGCCAGCAGTTTATCGACTAGCGGGATAACAGATACGCAGTATTTT
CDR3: CASSLSTSGITDTQYF

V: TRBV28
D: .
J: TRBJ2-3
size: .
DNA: TGTGCCAGCAGTCCCCCCGAGGAGGTCCCGTATTTT
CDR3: CASSPPEEVPYF

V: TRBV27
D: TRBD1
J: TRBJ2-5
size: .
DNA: TGTGCCAGCAGTTATGGGGGACAGGGTGAGGCCCAGTACTTC
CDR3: CASSYGGQGEAQYF

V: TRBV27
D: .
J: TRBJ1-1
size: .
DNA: TGTGCCAGCAGTACAGGGCCGGCGAACACTGAAGCTTTCTTT
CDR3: CASSTGPANTEAFF

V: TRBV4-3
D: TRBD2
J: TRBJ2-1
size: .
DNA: TGCGCCAGCAGCCAAGCCGGGACTAGCGGCCTTCCTGAGCAGTTCTTC
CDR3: CASSQAGTSGLPEQFF

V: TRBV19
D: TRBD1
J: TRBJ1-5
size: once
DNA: TGTGCCAGTATGATGACAGGGGGCTGGGGGCCCCAGCATTTT
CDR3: CASMMTGGWGPQHF

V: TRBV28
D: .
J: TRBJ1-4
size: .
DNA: TGTGCCAGCATCAATGGCAGGGTGGCTAATGAAAAACTGTTTTTT
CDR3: CASINGRVANEKLFF

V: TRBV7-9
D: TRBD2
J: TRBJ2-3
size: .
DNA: TGTGCCAGCCTAGATCGTGGCGTTCCCGGGGGGACGCAGTATTTT
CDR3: CASLDRGVPGGTQYF

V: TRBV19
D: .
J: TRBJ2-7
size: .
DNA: TGTGCCAGTAGGGGAGACCCCTACGAGCAGTACTTC
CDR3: CASRGDPYEQYF

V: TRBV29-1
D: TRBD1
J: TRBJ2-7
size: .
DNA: TGCAGCGTTCCCGGGACAGGGCCCTACGAGCAGTACTTC
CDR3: CSVPGTGPYEQYF

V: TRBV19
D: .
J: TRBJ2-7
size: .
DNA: TGTGCCAGTAGTGCTTCGGGCTACGAGCAGTACTTC
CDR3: CASSASGYEQYF

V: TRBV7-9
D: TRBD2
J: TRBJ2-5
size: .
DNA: TGTGCCAGCAGCCCGCTCACCCCTAGCGGGAAGGGGGAGACCCAGTACTTC
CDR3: CASSPLTPSGKGETQYF